This T cell receptor beta chain was identified during a study of cytomegalovirus exposure and HLA in healthy donors. Points from the study as a whole: A missense DCLRE1C variant was associated with V- and J-gene trimming of TCR beta chains in a later analysis, and an independent cohort replicated the association. It was only CMV serostatus that was available as immune exposure information. Sequencing depth across donors, presence/absence analyses assumed, was roughly uniform.

Note on this clone: Its antigen is not identified.

Germline V gives CDR1 MNHEY, CDR2 SMNVEV (reference sequence). This CDR3 is built from 15 residues. V was cut by 5 bases and J by 6 bases, with 17 bases left in between. The PCR made use of 60 Vbeta and 13 Jbeta primers. Authors' processing steps: Counted up in a later analysis, unique TCR beta chains came to 65 million to 80 million, with some 11 million shared. Method: immunoSEQ multiplex PCR; TCRdb's copy keeps in-frame clones and lacks some. The V and J calls and the clone size are those of that table, but D and trimming were determined from the DNA. Among over 250,000 clones listed, about nine tenths were seen once.

This chain uses TRBV27 with TRBJ1-5, with a possible D match to TRBD1 (6 bases). This sequence was found in a man in his forties in good health and CMV-seropositive. Sequencing used PBMCs. The CDR3 DNA reads TGTGCCAGCAGTACAGGGACGGCCGCGCTTCAGCCCCAGCATTTT. It encodes CASSTGTAALQPQHF.